The clone carrying this TCR beta chain was counted only a few times. Its specificity is unknown. These data belong to a study of cytomegalovirus exposure and HLA in healthy donors. Broader study findings: The authors enumerated 150 to 200 TCR beta chains as linked to cytomegalovirus.

Germline assignment: CDR1 PRHDT and CDR2 FYEKMQ (reference sequence). CDR3 length: 15 amino acids. V lost 7 bases to trimming and J lost 4 bases; unmatched junction nucleotides: 10. Method: immunoSEQ multiplex PCR; TCRdb's copy keeps in-frame clones and lacks some. Of about 120,000 clones in the sample, approximately 89% are singletons; the top ten hold 1.9%. The clonotype originates from a woman aged 18-35 years in good health and CMV-seronegative. Input material: PBMCs. The rearrangement links TRBV13 to TRBJ2-7, with 10 bases lining up with TRBD2. The CDR3 sequence is CASTSPSSGRYEQYF. In DNA, the CDR3 is TGTGCCAGCACCTCCCCGAGTAGCGGGAGGTACGAGCAGTACTTC.